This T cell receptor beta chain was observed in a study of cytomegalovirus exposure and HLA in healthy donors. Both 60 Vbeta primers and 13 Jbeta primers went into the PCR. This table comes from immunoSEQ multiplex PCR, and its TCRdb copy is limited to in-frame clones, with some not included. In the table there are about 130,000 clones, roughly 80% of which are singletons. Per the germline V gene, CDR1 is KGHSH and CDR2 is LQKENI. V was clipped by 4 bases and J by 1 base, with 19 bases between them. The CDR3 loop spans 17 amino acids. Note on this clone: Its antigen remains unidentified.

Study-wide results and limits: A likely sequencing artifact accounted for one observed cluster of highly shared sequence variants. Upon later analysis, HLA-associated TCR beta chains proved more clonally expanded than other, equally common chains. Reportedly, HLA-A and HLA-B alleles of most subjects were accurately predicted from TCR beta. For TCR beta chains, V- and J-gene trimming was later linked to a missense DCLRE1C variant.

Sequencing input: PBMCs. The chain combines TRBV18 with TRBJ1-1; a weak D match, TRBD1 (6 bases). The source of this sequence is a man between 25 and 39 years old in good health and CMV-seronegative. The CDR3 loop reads CASSRLQGMGPNTEAFF. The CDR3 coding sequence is TGTGCCAGCTCACGACTACAGGGTATGGGGCCGAACACTGAAGCTTTCTTT.